Shown below are 6 T cell receptor beta chains from a single sample sequenced in a study of blood T cell repertoires in COVID-19. Assay used: immunoSEQ multiplex PCR; TCRdb lists only in-frame clones, some missing. Of 35,000 to 50,000 clones listed, under 85% are singletons. Sample: peripheral blood. The receptor source for this set is a woman of 80 years or more with acute or convalescent COVID-19.

V is TRBV23-1 and J is TRBJ1-1; D is ambiguous. TRBV23-1 is treated as an ORF (open reading frame) with a function not yet certain. Trimming removed 7 bases from V and 1 base from J, with 7 bases in between. CDR3 length equals 12 residues. CDR3 region: CASKGGNTEAFF. CDR3 nucleotide sequence: TGCGCCAGCAAAGGAGGGAACACTGAAGCTTTCTTT.

The chain combines TRBV12-3 or TRBV12-4 with TRBJ1-2; a possible D gene is TRBD1 (5 bases). Trimming left V 6 bases short and J 3 bases short, with 11 bases between. This CDR3 is 13 amino acids long. CDR3 nucleotide sequence: TGTGCCAGCAGCACGACAGAGTACTATGGCTACACCTTC. Translation gives CASSTTEYYGYTF.

The chain is built from TRBV29-1 and TRBJ2-5; 9 positions agree with TRBD2. V was clipped by 5 bases and J by 2 bases; unmatched bases: 6. Looked up from germline, CDR1 is SQVTM and CDR2 is ANQGSEA. The CDR3 has 14 amino acids. The CDR3 DNA follows: TGCAGCGTTTGGGGGCTAGCGGGGCAAGAGACCCAGTACTTC. Translating gives CSVWGLAGQETQYF.

The chain uses TRBV5-1 and TRBJ2-5; TRBD1 aligns across 9 bases. Per germline, CDR1 SGHRS and CDR2 YFSETQ. CDR3 size: 17 residues. The J segment lost 2 bases and the V segment lost 5 bases, leaving 13 bases of the junction unmatched. The CDR3 sequence: CASSSLGGQGIQETQYF. The CDR3 DNA reads as TGCGCCAGCAGTTCCCTAGGGGGACAGGGTATACAAGAGACCCAGTACTTC.

The gene calls are TRBV5-1 and TRBJ2-2, with D possibly matching TRBD1 (5 bases). This CDR3 spans 14 amino acids. The V gene lost 4 bases and the J gene lost 3 bases, with 10 bases spanning the gap. Per germline, CDR1 SGHRS and CDR2 YFSETQ. The CDR3: CASSALGDTGELFF. The CDR3 region has the DNA TGCGCCAGCAGCGCGCTAGGGGACACCGGGGAGCTGTTTTTT.

V gene TRBV5-1 combines with J gene TRBJ2-4; 9 bases map to TRBD1. The CDR3 has 15 residues. The J segment lost 8 bases and the V segment lost 3 bases, leaving 9 bases of the junction unmatched. Germline CDR1 SGHRS, CDR2 YFSETQ. The CDR3 bases are TGCGCCAGCAGCTACGTACAGGGGGCTCGCGACATTCAGTACTTC. Amino acids: CASSYVQGARDIQYF.